This passage covers 18 T cell receptor beta chains from one sample sequenced in a study of blood T cells in healthy people across ages. Through a sample-barcoded 5' primer and a J-beta primer mix, a second PCR was run for roughly 6 to 12 cycles. MiXCR, run by TCRdb on the 5' RACE reads, gives a single entry per CDR3 protein. The sample comprises roughly 1.4 million distinct CDR3 sequences, 59% of which are singletons, and about 6.3% rests with the top ten. The sequencing input was blood. The receptors were sampled from a man younger than 35 in good health.

This clonotype was found a few times. This chain links TRBV20-1 with TRBJ2-7, with D hard to call. Germline assignment: CDR1 DFQATT and CDR2 SNEGSKA (reference sequence). The V end was cut by 4 bases, the J end by 0 bases, with 10 bases between. This CDR3 contains 13 residues. CDR3 residues: CSAKDLSSYEQYF. The CDR3 DNA is TGCAGTGCTAAAGACTTAAGCTCCTACGAGCAGTACTTC.

The genes are TRBV6-1 and TRBJ2-5, with 7 bases lining up with TRBD1. The CDR3 runs 15 residues. The V and J ends lost 4 bases and 11 bases, in that order; junction bases with no gene match: 16. The germline V gene has CDR1 MNHNS and CDR2 SASEGT. CDR3 DNA sequence: TGTGCCAGCAGTGCGACAGGGAATGGGGCGGCTGAGCAGTACTTC. The encoded protein is CASSATGNGAAEQYF.

This clonotype has a handful of counts. The chain couples TRBV2 to TRBJ2-6, with a weak D call TRBD1 (7 bases). Germline-derived CDR1 and CDR2 are SNHLY and FYNNEI. The CDR3 has 14 residues. V was cut by 10 bases and J by 0 bases, with 10 bases left in between. CDR3 coding DNA: TGTGCCACCCAGGGGGGCTCTGGGGCCAACGTCCTGACTTTC. Protein product: CATQGGSGANVLTF.

This clonotype was picked up a small number of times. The chain joins TRBV20-1 to TRBJ2-7; 9 bases are shared with TRBD2. The CDR3 spans 15 residues. Looked up from germline, CDR1 is DFQATT and CDR2 is SNEGSKA (reference sequence). The ends lost 6 bases at V and 5 bases at J; junction bases unmatched: 14. The CDR3 DNA sequence: TGCAGTGCCAGGCCCCTGCGGGAGGGCCCCAACGAGCAGTACTTC. This translates into CSARPLREGPNEQYF.

This clonotype was recorded many times. The chain is built from TRBV5-1 and TRBJ2-3; unclear D gene. Deletions cut 0 bases from V and 13 bases from J, with 15 bases between. The germline V gene encodes CDR1 SGHRS and CDR2 YFSETQ. This CDR3 is built from 13 residues. The CDR3 DNA is TGCGCCAGCAGCTTGGATGCTTCCACGACGGAGTATTTT. It specifies CASSLDASTTEYF. Looking up the rest from reference TRBV5-1 and TRBJ2-3 gives the full variable domain: KAGVTQTPRYLIKTRGQQVTLSCSPISGHRSVSWYQQTPGQGLQFLFEYFSETQRNKGNFPGRFSGRQFSNSRSEMNVSTLELGDSALYLCASSLDASTTEYFGPGTRLTVL.

On this clonotype: It is unclear where the CDR3 begins or ends on the DNA, so no DNA is shown, and the CDR3 is as TCRdb lists it. The chain has TRBV29-1 and TRBJ1-2; TRBD1, as called in the table, went unchecked against the DNA. The CDR3 has 13 residues if both end residues are counted. Per germline, CDR1 SQVTM and CDR2 ANQGSEA. CDR3 region: CSADQGSNYGCTF.

The V and J genes are TRBV6-5 and TRBJ1-6, with 9 bases aligning to TRBD1. CDR1 and CDR2 from the germline V gene are MNHEY and SVGAGI. The trim removed 7 bases at V and 5 bases at J, leaving 6 bases unmatched. The CDR3 runs to 15 residues. The CDR3 DNA reads as TGTGCCAGCACCCAGACAGGGGGGGATAATTCACCCCTCCACTTT. It encodes CASTQTGGDNSPLHF.

The chain couples TRBV4-1 to TRBJ1-3, with D uncertain. The CDR3 covers 15 residues. Germline CDR1 and CDR2: MGHRA and YSYEKL. Trimming took 6 bases from V and 0 from J, leaving 12 bases between them. CDR3 sequence: CASSYGSGSGNTIYF. In nucleotides, the CDR3 is TGCGCCAGCAGTTATGGTTCGGGCTCTGGAAACACCATATATTTT.

This clonotype has a handful of counts. This chain's CDR3 is CASSLRPRGTDTQYF. DNA of the CDR3: TGCGCCAGCAGCTTGCGACCTCGGGGCACAGATACGCAGTATTTT. The chain carries TRBV5-1 and TRBJ2-3; D not resolved. This CDR3 contains 15 residues. The germline V gene has CDR1 SGHRS and CDR2 YFSETQ. Trimming took 1 base from V and 1 from J, leaving 10 bases between them.

The chain uses TRBV4-2 and TRBJ2-7; TRBD1 agrees at 9 bases. There are 16 residues in the CDR3. V lost 0 bases and J lost 3; bases outside the gene matches: 6. Germline CDR1 reads LGHNA; CDR2 reads YNFKEQ. CDR3 in amino acids: CASSQEWTGDYYEQYF. CDR3 DNA sequence: TGTGCCAGCAGCCAAGAGTGGACAGGGGATTACTACGAGCAGTACTTC.

The chain couples TRBV7-9 to TRBJ2-3; D may be TRBD1 (5 bases). From germline, CDR1 is SEHNR and CDR2 FQNEAQ (reference sequence). The CDR3 extends over 14 amino acids. The V end lost 5 bases, the J end lost 4 bases, and 13 bases lay between the germline ends. CDR3 loop: CASSPGLRADTQYF. CDR3 DNA sequence: TGTGCCAGCAGCCCGGGCCTCAGGGCAGATACGCAGTATTTT. Combining the CDR3 with reference TRBV7-9 and TRBJ2-3 gives the whole variable domain DTGVSQNPRHKITKRGQNVTFRCDPISEHNRLYWYRQTLGQGPEFLTYFQNEAQLEKSRLLSDRFSAERPKGSFSTLEIQRTEQGDSAMYLCASSPGLRADTQYFGPGTRLTVL.

This clonotype has a handful of counts. This chain links TRBV27 with TRBJ2-7; D remains unclear. Between the trimmed V and J ends, which lost 4 bases and 2 bases, there was a span of 12 bases. Germline lookup yields CDR1 MNHEY and CDR2 SMNVEV (reference sequence). This CDR3 has 14 residues. Here the CDR3 reads CASSSLDGAYEQYF. The CDR3 DNA follows: TGTGCCAGCAGTTCACTGGACGGAGCCTACGAGCAGTACTTC.

DNA of the CDR3: TGTGCCAGCAGCCGACGTCCGGGGGGGAGAGATACGCAGTATTTT. This translates into CASSRRPGGRDTQYF. The chain combines TRBV12-3 or TRBV12-4 with TRBJ2-3; 8 bases agree with TRBD2. There are 15 residues in the CDR3. V lost 6 bases, J lost 5 bases, and 10 bases stayed unmatched.

V usage is TRBV18 and J usage is TRBJ1-2; the D is unclear. The CDR3 contains 12 residues. Per the germline V gene, CDR1 is KGHSH and CDR2 is LQKENI. Trimming pared 2 bases from V and 5 bases from J, leaving 6 bases between. CDR3 DNA: TGTGCCAGCTCACCATCGCTATATGGCTACACCTTC. It specifies CASSPSLYGYTF.

This clonotype was counted between two and nine times. The rearrangement joins TRBV12-3 or TRBV12-4 to TRBJ1-4; 7 bases map to TRBD1. V trimming: 7 bases; J trimming: 8 bases; junction bases outside the gene matches: 10. This CDR3 region has 14 residues. The CDR3 reads CASTTTGRGEKLFF. The CDR3 DNA follows: TGTGCCAGCACCACGACAGGGAGGGGCGAAAAACTGTTTTTT.

The rearrangement joins TRBV4-3 to TRBJ1-1, with no clear D. The CDR3 consists of 14 residues. The V end lost 0 bases, the J end lost 8 bases, and 13 bases lay between the germline ends. The germline V gene encodes CDR1 LGHNA and CDR2 YSLEER. The DNA for the CDR3 is TGCGCCAGCAGCCAAGATCCCCTCTCCATGGAAGCTTTCTTT. Translating it yields CASSQDPLSMEAFF.

A few counts support this clonotype. The rearrangement joins TRBV15 to TRBJ2-5, with TRBD1 matching 9 bases. Per germline, CDR1 LNHNV and CDR2 YYDKDF (reference sequence). V gave up 9 bases and J gave up 0 bases; unmatched junction bases: 2. The CDR3 spans 13 residues. DNA of the CDR3: TGTGCCACGGGGACAGGGAACCAAGAGACCCAGTACTTC. It translates to CATGTGNQETQYF.

The rearrangement joins TRBV6-5 to TRBJ2-7, with D unresolved. This CDR3 comprises 13 residues. From germline, CDR1 is MNHEY and CDR2 SVGAGI. The V end lost 0 bases, the J end lost 4 bases, and 7 bases lay between the germline ends. Here the CDR3 DNA reads TGTGCCAGCAGTTACTCGAGTCCATACGAGCAGTACTTC. It specifies CASSYSSPYEQYF.